The 5 T cell receptor beta chains below come from one sample, sequenced in a study of cytomegalovirus exposure and HLA in healthy donors. This PCR relied on a set of 60 Vbeta primers and 13 Jbeta primers. Clones were sequenced by immunoSEQ multiplex PCR, and TCRdb holds only the in-frame ones, with some missing. The profile shows some 98,000 clones, around three quarters of them singletons. The sequencing input was PBMCs. The receptors stem from a man aged 35-49 years in good health and CMV-seronegative.

This chain links TRBV11-2 with TRBJ1-6; D unresolved. The V end lost 0 bases, the J end lost 8 bases, and 5 bases lay between the germline ends. This CDR3 region has 13 residues. CDR1 SGHAT and CDR2 FQNNGV come from the germline V gene. CDR3 amino acids: CASSLEADSPLHF. DNA of the CDR3: TGTGCCAGCAGCTTAGAAGCGGATTCACCCCTCCACTTT. The full variable domain, completed using reference TRBV11-2 and TRBJ1-6, is EAGVAQSPRYKIIEKRQSVAFWCNPISGHATLYWYQQILGQGPKLLIQFQNNGVVDDSQLPKDRFSAERLKGVDSTLKIQPAKLEDSAVYLCASSLEADSPLHFGNGTRLTVT.

This clone was detected only a few times. This chain joins TRBV7-9 and TRBJ2-2; 8 bases match TRBD2. Germline assignment: CDR1 SEHNR and CDR2 FQNEAQ (reference sequence). The CDR3 spans 15 residues. V shed 8 bases, J shed 5 bases, and the junction held 10 bases outside the gene matches. CDR3 DNA: TGTGCCAGCTCTGATACGGGAGGGGAGACCGGGGAGCTGTTTTTT. Amino acids: CASSDTGGETGELFF.

This clone turned up a few times. V is TRBV30 and J is TRBJ1-2; TRBD1 might be the D (6 bases). Germline CDR1 GTSNPN, CDR2 SVGIG (reference sequence). CDR3 length: 15 amino acids. The germline V and J ends were trimmed by 5 bases and 4 bases, with 20 bases remaining between them. This chain's CDR3 is CAWGQGRGKFYGYTF. The CDR3 DNA is TGTGCCTGGGGCCAGGGCAGGGGAAAATTCTATGGCTACACCTTC.

The chain is built from TRBV30 and TRBJ1-2; D uncertain. From germline, CDR1 is GTSNPN and CDR2 SVGIG (reference sequence). V lost 5 bases, J lost 4 bases, and 14 bases lay in between. There are 13 residues in the CDR3. Here the CDR3 DNA reads TGTGCCTGGTCGGAGGGAGCTGCCTATGGCTACACCTTC. Residues: CAWSEGAAYGYTF.

The chain combines TRBV14 with TRBJ1-2; tentative D call: TRBD1 (5 bases). Germline CDR1 and CDR2: SGHDN and FVKESK. CDR3 length equals 14 residues. Trimming left V 0 bases short and J 7 bases short, with 12 bases between. This CDR3 is CASSQDRGESGYTF. The DNA of the CDR3 is TGTGCCAGCAGCCAAGATCGGGGGGAGAGTGGCTACACCTTC.